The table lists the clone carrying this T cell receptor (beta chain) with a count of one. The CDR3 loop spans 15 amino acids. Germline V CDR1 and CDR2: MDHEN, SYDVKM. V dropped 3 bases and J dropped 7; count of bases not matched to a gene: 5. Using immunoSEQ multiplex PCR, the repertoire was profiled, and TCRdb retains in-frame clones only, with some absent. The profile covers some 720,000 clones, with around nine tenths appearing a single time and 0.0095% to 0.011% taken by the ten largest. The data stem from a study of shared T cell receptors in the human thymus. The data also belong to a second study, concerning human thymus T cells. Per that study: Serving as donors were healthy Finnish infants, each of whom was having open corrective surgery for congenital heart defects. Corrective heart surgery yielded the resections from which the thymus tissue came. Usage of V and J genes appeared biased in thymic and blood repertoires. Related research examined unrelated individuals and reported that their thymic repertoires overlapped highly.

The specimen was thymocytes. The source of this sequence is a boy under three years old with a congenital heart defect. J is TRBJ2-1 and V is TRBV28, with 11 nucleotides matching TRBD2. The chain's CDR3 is CASSFKTSGENEQFF. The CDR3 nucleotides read TGTGCCAGCAGTTTTAAGACTAGCGGGGAGAATGAGCAGTTCTTC.